These 21 T cell receptor beta chains were sequenced from one sample in a study of T cell responses to AZD1222 COVID-19 vaccine. The data were produced by immunoSEQ multiplex PCR, yet TCRdb's version contains in-frame clones alone and is incomplete. This table has over 150,000 clones, over 75% appearing once. The material was peripheral blood, obtained on day 0 of AZD1222 vaccination. These receptors were collected from an adult in good health.

The rearrangement links TRBV10-3 to TRBJ2-1; D ambiguous. The ends were cut back, 0 bases at V and 9 bases at J, with 6 bases in the middle. CDR3 length: 12 amino acids. Germline CDR1 is ENHRY and CDR2 is SYGVKD. CDR3 sequence: CAISESGTEQFF. The CDR3 DNA sequence: TGTGCCATCAGTGAGTCGGGAACTGAGCAGTTCTTC.

The rearrangement uses TRBV7-9 and TRBJ1-2; the match to TRBD1 covers 7 bases. The germline V gene has CDR1 SEHNR and CDR2 FQNEAQ (reference sequence). Losses at the gene ends were 0 bases for V and 8 bases for J; bases not matched to a gene: 9. The CDR3 is 15 residues long. CDR3: CASSLARTGLGGYTF. The CDR3, as DNA: TGTGCCAGCAGCTTAGCCCGGACAGGCCTTGGGGGCTACACCTTC.

The chain is built from TRBV6-2 or TRBV6-3 and TRBJ1-4; D possibly corresponds to TRBD1 (5 bases). The germline V gene has CDR1 MNHEY and CDR2 SVGEGT. The CDR3 runs 14 residues. Trimming took off 0 bases at V and 8 bases at J, with 10 bases between the two ends. CDR3 loop: CASSYSGGVEKLFF. For the CDR3, the DNA is TGTGCCAGCAGTTACTCCGGGGGTGTGGAAAAACTGTTTTTT.

The chain joins TRBV3-1 (or the pseudogene TRBV3-2) to TRBJ2-7; D is possibly TRBD2 (6 bases). The germline gives CDR1 LGHDT, CDR2 YNNKEL (reference sequence). This CDR3 region has 14 residues. Trimming took off 3 bases at V and 5 bases at J, with 14 bases between the two ends. As DNA, the CDR3 is TGTGCCAGCAGCCATGTGCGGGGAAAAAACGAGCAGTACTTC. Protein: CASSHVRGKNEQYF.

The chain employs TRBV9 and TRBJ1-2; 10 nucleotides line up with TRBD1. Germline V gene lookup returns CDR1 SGDLS and CDR2 YYNGEE. This CDR3 contains 14 residues. The V segment lost 0 bases and the J segment 8 bases; nucleotides outside the gene matches: 4. The CDR3 DNA follows: TGTGCCAGCAGCGTAGAGTTGGACAGGGGGGGCTACACCTTC. Translation: CASSVELDRGGYTF.

This chain uses TRBV6-5 with TRBJ1-1, with a possible D match to TRBD1 (5 bases). The germline CDR1 and CDR2 sequences are MNHEY and SVGAGI. CDR3 length: 13 amino acids. Trimming removed 5 bases from V and 5 bases from J, with 12 bases in between. CDR3 residues: CASSKLQGTEAFF. The DNA for the CDR3 is TGTGCCAGCAGTAAGCTCCAGGGAACTGAAGCTTTCTTT.

V gene TRBV2 combines with J gene TRBJ1-2; D might be TRBD1 (6 bases). Trimming took off 4 bases at V and 1 base at J, with 10 bases between the two ends. Germline V gives CDR1 SNHLY, CDR2 FYNNEI. This CDR3 contains 14 residues. CDR3 amino acids: CASSGAQGNYGYTF. DNA for the CDR3: TGTGCCAGCAGTGGAGCACAGGGTAACTATGGCTACACCTTC.

The chain links TRBV2 to TRBJ2-2; D is unresolved. With 8 bases removed from V and 7 bases from J, the gap between germline ends came to 11 bases. This CDR3 has 12 amino acids. Germline CDR1 reads SNHLY; CDR2 reads FYNNEI. The CDR3 region has the DNA TGTGCCAGCGATCGTGAGAACGGGGAGCTGTTTTTT. Protein: CASDRENGELFF. Full variable domain (remainder filled in from reference TRBV2 and TRBJ2-2): EPEVTQTPSHQVTQMGQEVILRCVPISNHLYFYWYRQILGQKVEFLVSFYNNEISEKSEIFDDQFSVERPDGSNFTLKIRSTKLEDSAMYFCASDRENGELFFGEGSRLTVL.

The V call is TRBV5-1, the J call TRBJ2-7, with 7 positions matching TRBD1. V lost 5 bases to trimming and J lost 0 bases; unmatched junction nucleotides: 5. CDR1 and CDR2 (germline): SGHRS, YFSETQ. This CDR3 is 14 amino acids long. CDR3 DNA: TGCGCCAGCAGTGAGGCAGGGGGCTCCTACGAGCAGTACTTC. It codes for CASSEAGGSYEQYF.

The J gene is TRBJ1-5, the V gene TRBV19, with D hard to call. Trimming took 3 bases from V and 2 from J, leaving 5 bases between them. CDR3 length: 13 residues. Germline CDR1 and CDR2: LNHDA and SQIVND (reference sequence). In nucleotides, the CDR3 is TGTGCCAGTAGTATCAAGGGCAATCAGCCCCAGCATTTT. This encodes CASSIKGNQPQHF. Using reference TRBV19 and TRBJ1-5 for the parts outside the CDR3, the full variable domain is DGGITQSPKYLFRKEGQNVTLSCEQNLNHDAMYWYRQDPGQGLRLIYYSQIVNDFQKGDIAEGYSVSREKKESFPLTVTSAQKNPTAFYLCASSIKGNQPQHFGDGTRLSIL.

V and J are TRBV5-8 and TRBJ2-2, with D uncertain. CDR3 size: 16 residues. The germline V gene has CDR1 SGHTS and CDR2 YDEGEE. V lost 0 bases and J lost 6, with 15 bases in between. The DNA of the CDR3 is TGTGCCAGCAGCTTGGGGATAGCTAGGGTCGCCGGGGAGCTGTTTTTT. It is translated as CASSLGIARVAGELFF.

The CDR3 DNA reads as TGTGCCAGCTCTCCTGGGACAGGGAATCAGCCCCAGCATTTT. Translated: CASSPGTGNQPQHF. The chain recombines TRBV18 with TRBJ1-5; 9 bases are shared with TRBD1. V lost 6 bases, J lost 4 bases, and 4 bases stayed unmatched. Germline V gene sequence: CDR1 KGHSH, CDR2 LQKENI. There are 14 residues in the CDR3.

In its sample, this clone was seen once. The CDR3 is CASSLSPSEQFF. DNA of the CDR3: TGTGCCAGCAGTTTGTCCCCCAGTGAGCAGTTCTTC. This rearrangement joins TRBV12-3 or TRBV12-4 to TRBJ2-1; D is undetermined. V lost 3 bases and J lost 9, with 9 bases in between. The CDR3 is 12 residues long.

The chain employs TRBV6-4 and TRBJ1-1; D remains unclear. CDR1 MRHNA and CDR2 SNTAGT come from the germline V gene. The CDR3 sequence is 13 residues long. V was trimmed by 4 bases and J by 1 base, leaving 7 bases between them. The CDR3: CASSAERNTEAFF. The CDR3, as DNA: TGTGCCAGCAGTGCTGAGAGGAACACTGAAGCTTTCTTT.

The chain uses TRBV5-1 and TRBJ2-1; maybe TRBD2 (7 bases). Germline V gene sequence: CDR1 SGHRS, CDR2 YFSETQ. Trimming took off 1 base at V and 0 bases at J, with 11 bases between the two ends. CDR3 length equals 16 residues. CDR3 DNA: TGCGCCAGCAGCTTGAGCGCGGGGGCCTCCTACAATGAGCAGTTCTTC. Translating it yields CASSLSAGASYNEQFF.

The gene calls are TRBV9 and TRBJ2-5; TRBD1 matches at 8 bases. Germline V gene data show CDR1 as SGDLS and CDR2 as YYNGEE. Trimming took 3 bases from V and 5 from J; bases not matched to a gene: 9. The CDR3 totals 15 residues. The CDR3 is CASSGRRGLVETQYF. CDR3 sequence (DNA): TGTGCCAGCAGCGGGCGCAGGGGGCTCGTGGAGACCCAGTACTTC.

In this sample, this clone turned up once. The V gene is TRBV19, the J gene TRBJ1-2, with D possibly TRBD1 on 5 matching bases. V dropped 5 bases and J dropped 1 base, with 14 bases sitting between them. Germline values: CDR1 LNHDA, CDR2 SQIVND (reference sequence). CDR3 length equals 15 residues. CDR3 amino acids: CASSPRVGDNYGYTF. CDR3 coding DNA: TGTGCCAGTAGTCCCCGGGTAGGGGATAACTATGGCTACACCTTC.

This chain uses TRBV10-1 with TRBJ2-7, with TRBD1 identical over 8 bases. V lost 5 bases and J lost 0; bases outside the gene matches: 3. The CDR3 contains 14 residues. Germline V gene data show CDR1 as WNHNN and CDR2 as SYGVQD (reference sequence). In DNA, the CDR3 is TGCGCCAGCAGTCGGGGACAGGCCTCCTACGAGCAGTACTTC. It specifies CASSRGQASYEQYF.

The chain uses TRBV10-2 and TRBJ1-6, with D perhaps TRBD1 (6 bases). The CDR3 extends over 14 amino acids. Trimming stripped 7 bases from V and 8 bases from J, with 15 bases between. Germline V gene sequence: CDR1 WSHSY, CDR2 SAAADI. The CDR3 protein is CASTPTGGDSPLHF. The CDR3 coding sequence is TGCGCCAGCACGCCTACGGGGGGCGATTCACCCCTCCACTTT.

The genes are TRBV14 and TRBJ1-5; D perhaps matches TRBD1 (6 bases). The CDR3 length is 17 residues. CDR1 SGHDN and CDR2 FVKESK come from the germline V gene. The V end was cut by 3 bases, the J end by 2 bases, with 17 bases between. The CDR3 spells CASSHNRRGRGNQPQHF. As DNA, the CDR3 is TGTGCCAGCAGCCATAATCGCAGGGGAAGAGGCAATCAGCCCCAGCATTTT.

J is TRBJ1-4 and V is TRBV19, with D hard to call. V gave up 5 bases and J gave up 5 bases, with 9 bases separating them. The V gene's germline CDR1 is LNHDA and CDR2 SQIVND (reference sequence). This CDR3 is built from 13 residues. The CDR3: CASSSGRNEKLFF. The CDR3 DNA is TGTGCCAGTAGTTCGGGTCGGAATGAAAAACTGTTTTTT.